This T cell receptor (beta chain) was captured by sequencing in a study of Graves' ophthalmopathy and Graves' hyperthyroidism (dated by TCRdb to the late 2010s). Concerning the study at large: Hyperthyroidism was defined as stable when no progression to ophthalmopathy occurred within 18 months of follow-up. The study used TCR beta repertoire signatures to distinguish Graves' ophthalmopathy from Graves' hyperthyroidism and to predict progression to ophthalmopathy. In total, approximately 140 blood samples were TCR-sequenced: fewer than 50 ophthalmopathy, 75 hyperthyroidism and some 17 hyperthyroidism-to-ophthalmopathy patients. A discovery set of 100 or so patients (around 44 ophthalmopathy, fewer than 60 stable hyperthyroidism) was enrolled to explore V-J signatures distinguishing ophthalmopathy from hyperthyroidism. For independent validation, a separate cohort was made up of approximately 19 hyperthyroidism patients plus 17 patients who later progressed from hyperthyroidism to ophthalmopathy. In five or six hyperthyroidism patients, T-cell repertoires of thyroid tissue and blood were compared. After sampling, hyperthyroidism patients received methimazole starting at 30 mg daily, and ophthalmopathy patients received high-dose intravenous methylprednisolone. The study at large found these results: The 13-signature model separated ophthalmopathy from stable hyperthyroidism with approximately 85% sensitivity and 81.08% specificity in cross-validation, and 80%/75% in the test set. Most expanded thyroid clonotypes with a frequency above 0.001 also appeared in blood, which suggests that blood repertoires may reflect the immune response in the thyroid. Sample size was not predetermined statistically, and investigators were not blinded to group allocation. In validation, the model predicted ophthalmopathy progression with more than 70% sensitivity and 72.22% specificity; about a dozen predicted patients were CT-confirmed with GO in a median of about 6.1 months.

Hyperthyroidism patients were newly diagnosed, were aged 18 to 65 years, and had a disease duration under 2 months. Patients were excluded if they had other autoimmune diseases, uncontrolled infections, pregnancy or lactation. Diagnosis relied on clinical symptoms, serum thyroxine, TRAb, thyroid ultrasound and orbital computed tomography. Trizol reagent was used to extract the total RNA, and its quality was then checked on an Agilent 2100 Bioanalyzer. From the cysteine through the phenylalanine, the CDR3 covers 12 amino acids. Only the CDR3 part of the read is kept: 36 bases, read in frame from the first base. V sheds 6 bases and J sheds 7 bases, leaving 12 bases between their ends. Taken from the germline V gene (reference sequence), the CDR1 and CDR2 loops are DFQATT and SNEGSKA. For repertoire sequencing, the TCR beta CDR3 regions were amplified from RNA transcripts. The first round was an RT-PCR using HTBI primers with the Qiagen OneStep RT-PCR kit, and this first round was followed by a second-round multiplex PCR, then size selection and purification. Libraries were sequenced on an Illumina HiSeq2000 using paired-end 100 bp reads. The authors processed their data as follows. SOAPnuke was used for read processing, and reads with adapters, uncalled bases, a mean Phred below 15, or no exact constant-primer or identifier match were discarded. COPE v1.2.5 was used to merge high-quality paired reads. Each unique nucleotide sequence was defined as a clonotype, and clonotypes were aligned to IMGT TRB V, D and J references with MiTCR v1.1. Only V-J combinations with frequency above 0.0001 were analysed, covering about 99% of repertoires. A TCR clonal expansion and chaos score per V-J combination was defined as the ratio of F50 clonal expansion to chaos observed in the TCRdist matrix. Welch's t-statistics and random forest were used to narrow the features down to 13 V-J combinations, which were then fed into a naive Bayes classifier. The similarity between thyroid and blood repertoires was quantified using the Morisita-Horn index. Clones were called with MiXCR by TCRdb after fastp trimmed the public reads at Q25, and only in-frame beta chains were retained. Duplicate CDR3 protein sequences are folded into a single record with the most common DNA and genes. TCRdb, rather than the study authors, made the V and J calls. Across this sample there are around 1.1 million distinct CDR3 sequences, with 35% to 40% seen only once. Of the sample, roughly 10% is held by the ten largest clones.

This clonotype came up many times. The clone's antigen remains unknown. No much larger clonotype is one base removed from it; base qualities were not supplied. The V and J segments used are TRBV20-1 and TRBJ2-2, with the D segment identity uncertain. Source material: peripheral blood or thyroid tissue (not recorded which). The TCR comes from an adult man with Graves' hyperthyroidism. The DNA sequence follows: TGCAGTGCCCCTGGAAGAGGCGGGGAGCTGTTTTTT. Its protein reads: CSAPGRGGELFF.